Each of the 19 T cell receptor beta chains below was sequenced from the same sample in a study of cytomegalovirus exposure and HLA in healthy donors. Some clones are missing from TCRdb's copy, which holds only in-frame ones; the method was immunoSEQ multiplex PCR. The data hold about 110,000 clones, with about 88% observed a single time. The sequenced sample was PBMCs. Receptor source: a young woman in good health and CMV-seropositive.

V usage is TRBV11-2 and J usage is TRBJ1-1, with a possible D match to TRBD1 (5 bases). The CDR3 runs to 13 residues. Germline-derived CDR1 and CDR2 are SGHAT and FQNNGV. Trimming cost V 0 bases and J 4 bases, with 6 bases left between them. CDR3 in DNA: TGTGCCAGCAGCTTAGAGGGGGGCACTGAAGCTTTCTTT. This sequence encodes CASSLEGGTEAFF.

The chain is built from TRBV7-6 and TRBJ1-1, with a tentative D call TRBD1 (5 bases). Germline V gene lookup returns CDR1 SGHVS and CDR2 FNYEAQ. This CDR3 region has 13 residues. The V end was cut by 6 bases, the J end by 1 base, with 9 bases between. This CDR3 reads CASRSGGNTEAFF. The CDR3 coding sequence is TGTGCCAGCAGGAGCGGGGGGAACACTGAAGCTTTCTTT.

A single count supports this clone. The gene calls are TRBV19 and TRBJ2-7; a weak D match, TRBD1 (6 bases). From germline, CDR1 is LNHDA and CDR2 SQIVND (reference sequence). Trimming shortened V by 5 bases and J by 5 bases, and 13 bases separated the two germline ends. The CDR3 is made up of 13 amino acids. CDR3 protein: CASSQSGADEQYV. DNA of the CDR3: TGTGCCAGTAGTCAATCAGGGGCTGACGAGCAGTACGTC.

The rearrangement uses TRBV5-1 and TRBJ2-5; D remains ambiguous. V gave up 3 bases and J gave up 0 bases, with 3 bases separating them. The germline CDR1 and CDR2 sequences are SGHRS and YFSETQ. The length of the CDR3 is 12 residues. The CDR3 DNA is TGCGCCAGCAGCTCCAACCAAGAGACCCAGTACTTC. This encodes CASSSNQETQYF.

The J gene is TRBJ1-4, the V gene TRBV9, with TRBD1 matching 7 bases. Germline lookup yields CDR1 SGDLS and CDR2 YYNGEE. The CDR3 consists of 15 residues. The trim removed 1 base at V and 3 bases at J, leaving 3 bases unmatched. CDR3 DNA: TGTGCCAGCAGCGTAAACAGGGGAGCTAATGAAAAACTGTTTTTT. Protein: CASSVNRGANEKLFF. The full variable domain, with the rest looked up from reference TRBV9 and TRBJ1-4, is DSGVTQTPKHLITATGQRVTLRCSPRSGDLSVYWYQQSLDQGLQFLIQYYNGEERAKGNILERFSAQQFPDLHSELNLSSLELGDSALYFCASSVNRGANEKLFFGSGTQLSVL.

This clone is a singleton in its sample. The genes are TRBV6-1 and TRBJ1-6, with unresolved D. From germline, CDR1 is MNHNS and CDR2 SASEGT. The CDR3 runs 15 residues. V dropped 3 bases and J dropped 10 bases, with 16 bases sitting between them. The CDR3 DNA sequence: TGTGCCAGCAGTGATGTTTTGGGTAGAGGCTCACCCCTCCACTTT. Translating it yields CASSDVLGRGSPLHF.

The chain employs TRBV14 and TRBJ2-7, with unresolved D. Germline CDR1 is SGHDN and CDR2 is FVKESK. This CDR3 has 12 amino acids. The V gene lost 4 bases and the J gene lost 1 base, with 5 bases spanning the gap. CDR3 nucleotide sequence: TGTGCCAGCAGCCCGGGTTCCTACGAGCAGTACTTC. Translated: CASSPGSYEQYF.

V is TRBV6-4 and J is TRBJ2-1, with TRBD2 matching 10 bases. The CDR3 extends over 15 amino acids. The V segment lost 9 bases and the J segment 3 bases; nucleotides outside the gene matches: 8. CDR1 MRHNA and CDR2 SNTAGT come from the germline V gene. The CDR3 sequence: CARGFLAGDYNEQFF. The CDR3 nucleotides read TGTGCCAGAGGGTTTCTAGCGGGAGACTACAATGAGCAGTTCTTC.

V usage is TRBV28 and J usage is TRBJ1-4; D is ambiguous. CDR1 is MDHEN and CDR2 is SYDVKM in the germline V gene. V was cut by 4 bases and J by 8 bases, with 26 bases left in between. This CDR3 has 18 amino acids. CDR3 loop: CASSSEPQDTYLGEKLFF. The CDR3 region has the DNA TGTGCCAGCAGTTCGGAACCCCAAGACACCTACCTTGGGGAAAAACTGTTTTTT.

This sequence joins TRBV28 and TRBJ2-7, with D tentatively TRBD1 (5 bases). The CDR3 totals 13 residues. V was trimmed by 3 bases and J by 2 bases, leaving 8 bases between them. The V gene's germline CDR1 is MDHEN and CDR2 SYDVKM. As DNA, the CDR3 is TGTGCCAGCAGTTTCCAGGGCCCCTACGAGCAGTACTTC. This encodes CASSFQGPYEQYF.

The V and J genes are TRBV19 and TRBJ2-7, with TRBD1 identical over 7 bases. There are 16 residues in the CDR3. CDR1 LNHDA and CDR2 SQIVND come from the germline V gene (reference sequence). The J segment lost 1 base and the V segment lost 6 bases, leaving 12 bases of the junction unmatched. The CDR3 sequence: CASSTLVSGQSYEQYF. In DNA, the CDR3 is TGTGCCAGTAGCACCCTCGTTTCGGGACAGTCCTACGAGCAGTACTTC.

The chain is built from TRBV5-8 and TRBJ2-7, with 8 bases lining up with TRBD1. Trimming removed 2 bases from V and 2 bases from J; junction bases left unmatched: 6. There are 15 residues in the CDR3. Germline values: CDR1 SGHTS, CDR2 YDEGEE. The CDR3 protein is CASSLPRDRTYEQYV. CDR3 DNA sequence: TGTGCCAGCAGCTTACCTCGGGACAGGACCTACGAGCAGTACGTC.

This chain uses TRBV7-9 with TRBJ1-1; a weak D match, TRBD1 (6 bases). Germline V gene sequence: CDR1 SEHNR, CDR2 FQNEAQ (reference sequence). V lost 2 bases, J lost 10 bases, and 14 bases lay in between. This CDR3 is 13 amino acids long. CDR3 DNA sequence: TGTGCCAGCAGCTTACTTGGGACACCGGGAGCTTTCTTT. It translates to CASSLLGTPGAFF.

The chain is built from TRBV10-2 and TRBJ1-1, with no clear D. CDR1 is WSHSY, CDR2 SAAADI, per germline. CDR3 length equals 14 residues. The V gene lost 2 bases and the J gene lost 1 base, with 8 bases spanning the gap. DNA for the CDR3: TGCGCCAGCAGTGAGCTGAGGTCGAACACTGAAGCTTTCTTT. This translates into CASSELRSNTEAFF.

This chain connects TRBV28 to TRBJ2-7; TRBD1 matches at 8 bases. This CDR3 is built from 14 residues. J was trimmed by 3 bases and V by 4 bases; bases with no gene match: 5. Germline CDR1 MDHEN, CDR2 SYDVKM. CDR3 sequence: CASSSSGQGYEQYF. CDR3 in DNA: TGTGCCAGCAGTTCCTCCGGACAGGGCTACGAGCAGTACTTC.

The chain couples TRBV5-3 to TRBJ1-6; 9 nucleotides align to TRBD1. TRBV5-3 is an ORF for which the function is uncertain. This CDR3 has 17 residues. Losses at the gene ends were 3 bases for V and 5 bases for J; bases not matched to a gene: 9. The CDR3 nucleotides read TGTGCCAGAAGCTCGGGCGCAGGGACAGGGAATAATTCACCCCTCCACTTT. Protein sequence: CARSSGAGTGNNSPLHF.

The chain combines TRBV19 with TRBJ2-2; TRBD1 might be the D (6 bases). V was pared by 6 bases and J by 5 bases, with 13 bases between. This CDR3 has 14 amino acids. Looked up from germline, CDR1 is LNHDA and CDR2 is SQIVND (reference sequence). CDR3 residues: CASRIARGTGELFF. CDR3 nucleotides: TGTGCCAGTAGAATCGCTAGGGGGACCGGGGAGCTGTTTTTT.

J is TRBJ2-5 and V is TRBV11-2; 7 bases are shared with TRBD2. The CDR3 has 15 amino acids. Germline trimming cut 1 base from V and 4 bases from J; bases unmatched to any gene: 6. CDR1 is SGHAT, CDR2 FQNNGV, per germline. The CDR3 sequence: CASSLASGEGETQYF. CDR3 coding DNA: TGTGCCAGCAGCTTAGCGTCGGGGGAGGGAGAGACCCAGTACTTC.

The chain carries TRBV11-1 and TRBJ2-7; 7 nucleotides line up with TRBD1. Germline values: CDR1 SGHAT, CDR2 FQDESV (reference sequence). This CDR3 contains 16 residues. The junction had 12 bases not matched to a gene; V was cut back by 4 bases and J by 3 bases. CDR3 amino acids: CASSSRSRDSLYEQYF. CDR3 in DNA: TGTGCCAGCAGCTCCCGATCCCGGGACAGTCTCTACGAGCAGTACTTC.